The 32 T cell receptor beta chains reported below all come from one sample, sequenced in a study of cytomegalovirus exposure and HLA in healthy donors. The PCR contained 60 Vbeta and 13 Jbeta primers. Data came from immunoSEQ multiplex PCR; TCRdb stores just in-frame clones and leaves some out. The profile shows 150,000 to 200,000 clones, 79% of them singletons. Input material: PBMCs. The origin of the receptors is a woman between 45 and 65 years old in good health and CMV-seronegative.

This sequence joins TRBV7-2 and TRBJ1-4, with D uncertain. Germline assignment: CDR1 SGHTA and CDR2 FQGNSA. The V and J ends lost 10 bases and 0 bases respectively, with 9 bases between them. This CDR3 has 13 residues. The CDR3, as DNA: TGTGCCACCTCTCGAGCAACTAATGAAAAACTGTTTTTT. This translates into CATSRATNEKLFF. The full variable domain, completed using reference TRBV7-2 and TRBJ1-4, is GAGVSQSPSNKVTEKGKDVELRCDPISGHTALYWYRQSLGQGLEFLIYFQGNSAPDKSGLPSDRFSAERTGGSVSTLTIQRTQQEDSAVYLCATSRATNEKLFFGSGTQLSVL.

This clone has only one observation. The chain has TRBV5-1 and TRBJ1-2; D perhaps matches TRBD1 (6 bases). V was cut by 3 bases and J by 4 bases, with 16 bases left in between. Germline V CDR1 and CDR2: SGHRS, YFSETQ. This CDR3 comprises 15 residues. CDR3 in amino acids: CASSSSGTSSYGYTF. The CDR3 DNA reads as TGCGCCAGCAGCTCCTCCGGGACATCAAGCTATGGCTACACCTTC.

The chain has TRBV9 and TRBJ1-5; 8 bases agree with TRBD1. The CDR3 spans 14 residues. After removal of 3 bases from V and 7 bases from J, the junction contained 6 bases not matched to a gene. Germline lookup yields CDR1 SGDLS and CDR2 YYNGEE. The CDR3 here is CASSGQGQGQPQHF. CDR3 in DNA: TGTGCCAGCAGCGGACAGGGGCAGGGACAGCCCCAGCATTTT.

The rearrangement links TRBV7-2 to TRBJ1-4; TRBD1 is a possible D gene (6 bases). The germline V gene has CDR1 SGHTA and CDR2 FQGNSA. V lost 6 bases and J lost 7, with 18 bases in between. The CDR3 has 15 amino acids. CDR3 in DNA: TGTGCCAGCAGGTTGAGGGGGGGGCTTGGTGAAAAACTGTTTTTT. This sequence encodes CASRLRGGLGEKLFF. The full variable domain, in which reference TRBV7-2 and TRBJ1-4 provide the parts outside the CDR3, is GAGVSQSPSNKVTEKGKDVELRCDPISGHTALYWYRQSLGQGLEFLIYFQGNSAPDKSGLPSDRFSAERTGGSVSTLTIQRTQQEDSAVYLCASRLRGGLGEKLFFGSGTQLSVL.

V usage is TRBV10-2 and J usage is TRBJ1-3; D might be TRBD1 (5 bases). Trimming removed 4 bases at V and 2 bases at J, with 15 bases between. This CDR3 is built from 16 residues. From germline, CDR1 is WSHSY and CDR2 SAAADI. The CDR3 DNA reads as TGCGCCAGCAGTGGGAAGGGCGGGGGACCTGGAAACACCATATATTTT. Protein product: CASSGKGGGPGNTIYF.

V and J are TRBV15 and TRBJ2-3; TRBD2 aligns across 9 bases. The CDR3 runs to 14 residues. In germline, CDR1 is LNHNV, CDR2 YYDKDF (reference sequence). The trim removed 5 bases at V and 13 bases at J, leaving 13 bases unmatched. CDR3 nucleotide sequence: TGTGCCACCAGCCCGACGCCCCTAGCGGGAAGAGAGTATTTT. Translating it yields CATSPTPLAGREYF. The entire variable domain, with the rest obtained from reference TRBV15 and TRBJ2-3, is as follows: DAMVIQNPRYQVTQFGKPVTLSCSQTLNHNVMYWYQQKSSQAPKLLFHYYDKDFNNEADTPDNFQSRRPNTSFCFLDIRSPGLGDTAMYLCATSPTPLAGREYFGPGTRLTVL.

The rearrangement uses TRBV15 and TRBJ2-2; D not resolved. In germline, CDR1 is LNHNV, CDR2 YYDKDF (reference sequence). The V and J ends lost 0 bases and 7 bases respectively, with 9 bases between them. The CDR3 is 14 amino acids. The CDR3 protein is CATSRDIRSGELFF. CDR3 nucleotide sequence: TGTGCCACCAGCAGAGATATAAGGAGCGGGGAGCTGTTTTTT.

The chain links TRBV2 to TRBJ2-1; 9 bases fit TRBD2. CDR1 and CDR2 from the germline V gene are SNHLY and FYNNEI. CDR3 length: 15 amino acids. V gave up 8 bases and J gave up 6 bases; unmatched junction bases: 11. Here the CDR3 reads CASLSAGGPRNEQFF. CDR3 bases: TGTGCCAGCTTGAGCGCGGGGGGGCCCCGCAATGAGCAGTTCTTC.

This sequence joins TRBV18 and TRBJ1-5; 8 nucleotides match TRBD1. Germline V gene data show CDR1 as KGHSH and CDR2 as LQKENI. The CDR3 has 15 amino acids. V lost 3 bases, J lost 3 bases, and 4 bases stayed unmatched. Here the CDR3 DNA reads TGTGCCAGCTCACCGGGACAGGCGGACAATCAGCCCCAGCATTTT. Translating gives CASSPGQADNQPQHF.

The gene calls are TRBV7-3 and TRBJ2-3; 10 bases map to TRBD2. The CDR3 is made up of 21 amino acids. With V trimmed by 5 bases and J by 0 bases, 20 bases remained unmatched. Looked up from germline, CDR1 is SGHTA and CDR2 is FQGTGA. The CDR3 loop is CASSASPRASGSFPSTDTQYF. The CDR3 DNA is TGTGCCAGCAGCGCCTCCCCGAGGGCTAGCGGGAGCTTTCCTAGCACAGATACGCAGTATTTT.

The chain is built from TRBV29-1 and TRBJ1-2; D is perhaps TRBD1 (6 bases). Germline V gene sequence: CDR1 SQVTM, CDR2 ANQGSEA. This CDR3 is 14 amino acids long. With 4 bases removed from V and 6 bases from J, the gap between germline ends came to 18 bases. CDR3: CSVGVSEQGNGYTF. As DNA, the CDR3 is TGCAGCGTTGGGGTTTCGGAACAGGGTAATGGCTACACCTTC.

This chain links TRBV9 with TRBJ1-3; D is ambiguous. The germline V and J ends were trimmed by 4 bases and 3 bases, with 11 bases remaining between them. CDR1 and CDR2 from the germline V gene are SGDLS and YYNGEE. This CDR3 spans 14 amino acids. For the CDR3, the DNA is TGTGCCAGCAGCCCCCTCGGGGATGGAAACACCATATATTTT. It specifies CASSPLGDGNTIYF.

V gene TRBV19 combines with J gene TRBJ2-5; 7 bases match TRBD2. In germline, CDR1 is LNHDA, CDR2 SQIVND (reference sequence). The V and J ends lost 4 bases and 5 bases, in that order; junction bases with no gene match: 4. CDR3 size: 13 residues. This chain's CDR3 is CASSSGSWETQYF. In DNA, the CDR3 is TGTGCCAGTAGTAGCGGGAGTTGGGAGACCCAGTACTTC.

V gene TRBV7-2 combines with J gene TRBJ2-7; 14 bases match TRBD2. The CDR3 sequence is 18 residues long. CDR1 and CDR2 from the germline V gene are SGHTA and FQGNSA. The ends lost 7 bases at V and 0 bases at J; junction bases unmatched: 11. The CDR3 sequence is CASNSGLAGGRSSYEQYF. The DNA of the CDR3 is TGTGCCAGCAACTCTGGACTAGCGGGAGGCCGGAGCTCCTACGAGCAGTACTTC.

V is TRBV4-3 and J is TRBJ1-5; 10 positions agree with TRBD1. The CDR3 consists of 15 residues. Germline assignment: CDR1 LGHNA and CDR2 YSLEER. The J segment lost 4 bases and the V segment lost 4 bases, leaving 4 bases of the junction unmatched. The CDR3 sequence is CASSLGQGGNQPQHF. The CDR3 nucleotides are TGCGCCAGCAGCCTAGGACAGGGGGGGAATCAGCCCCAGCATTTT.

The chain uses TRBV5-4 and TRBJ2-1; 7 bases map to TRBD2. Germline loops: CDR1 SGHNT, CDR2 YYREEE (reference sequence). Losses at the gene ends were 6 bases for V and 4 bases for J; bases not matched to a gene: 10. The CDR3 is made up of 15 amino acids. This CDR3 reads CASNGGGPVYNEQFF. DNA of the CDR3: TGTGCCAGCAACGGGGGAGGGCCGGTATACAATGAGCAGTTCTTC.

This chain joins TRBV7-9 and TRBJ2-7, with D maybe TRBD1 (5 bases). The CDR3 has 13 residues. The V and J ends lost 2 bases and 9 bases respectively, with 14 bases between them. CDR1 and CDR2 from the germline V gene are SEHNR and FQNEAQ (reference sequence). DNA for the CDR3: TGTGCCAGCAGCTTACCGGTGCAGGGCTGGCAGTACTTC. Encoded protein: CASSLPVQGWQYF.

The CDR3 nucleotides read TGTGCCAGCAGCCCACCGGGACTAGCGGTGTACAATGAGCAGTTCTTC. Its translation is CASSPPGLAVYNEQFF. The chain has TRBV5-6 and TRBJ2-1, with TRBD2 identical over 11 bases. CDR1 and CDR2 (germline): SGHDT, YYEEEE. CDR3 size: 16 residues. The V segment lost 4 bases and the J segment 4 bases; nucleotides outside the gene matches: 7.

This chain connects TRBV6-5 to TRBJ1-1; tentatively, D is TRBD1 (5 bases). V was shortened by 0 bases and J by 5 bases, with 10 bases between the two germline ends. CDR3 size: 14 residues. Germline-derived CDR1 and CDR2 are MNHEY and SVGAGI. The CDR3 coding sequence is TGTGCCAGCAGTTACTCGGGGGGGGTTACTGAAGCTTTCTTT. Amino acid sequence: CASSYSGGVTEAFF.

Comments on this clone: The same CDR3 arises from other DNA sequences in this sample as well. The CDR3 DNA reads TGTGCCAGCAGTTTGCGCGGGAGTGGAAACACCATATATTTT. As protein: CASSLRGSGNTIYF. The chain employs TRBV28 and TRBJ1-3; unclear D gene. V lost 3 bases and J lost 3, with 9 bases in between. Per the germline V gene, CDR1 is MDHEN and CDR2 is SYDVKM. This CDR3 has 14 residues.

The gene calls are TRBV6-6 and TRBJ2-7, with D perhaps matching TRBD2 (5 bases). Germline lookup yields CDR1 MNHNY and CDR2 SVGAGI (reference sequence). With 0 bases removed from V and 1 base from J, the gap between germline ends came to 10 bases. This CDR3 has 15 amino acids. The CDR3 DNA reads as TGTGCCAGCAGTTACTCTGAGGGTACGTCCTACGAGCAGTACTTC. Translated, it gives CASSYSEGTSYEQYF.

The J gene is TRBJ2-7, the V gene TRBV28; 7 bases line up with TRBD1. This CDR3 region has 15 residues. The germline V gene has CDR1 MDHEN and CDR2 SYDVKM. Trimming took 5 bases from V and 0 from J; bases not matched to a gene: 7. CDR3 residues: CASSETGFSSYEQYF. The CDR3, as DNA: TGTGCCAGCAGTGAGACAGGGTTTAGCTCCTACGAGCAGTACTTC.

Concerning this clone itself: The same CDR3 is also encoded by other DNA sequences in this sample. The V call is TRBV19, the J call TRBJ2-3; the match to TRBD1 covers 12 bases. The CDR3 covers 16 residues. From germline, CDR1 is LNHDA and CDR2 SQIVND (reference sequence). The junction had 4 bases not matched to a gene; V was cut back by 6 bases and J by 0 bases. CDR3 sequence: CASSRDRGLSTDTQYF. The CDR3, as DNA: TGTGCCAGTAGCAGGGACAGGGGGCTTAGCACAGATACGCAGTATTTT.

The rearrangement links TRBV28 to TRBJ1-2, with TRBD1 identical over 7 bases. This CDR3 spans 15 amino acids. The germline V gene has CDR1 MDHEN and CDR2 SYDVKM. Losses at the gene ends were 3 bases for V and 8 bases for J; bases not matched to a gene: 12. DNA of the CDR3: TGTGCCAGCAGTTTGAGCGGCAGGGGGGAACGGGGCTACACCTTC. Translated: CASSLSGRGERGYTF.

The V and J genes are TRBV4-3 and TRBJ1-1, with D maybe TRBD1 (5 bases). V shed 0 bases and J shed 1 base, with 15 bases lying between them. The CDR3 covers 17 residues. The germline V gene encodes CDR1 LGHNA and CDR2 YSLEER. This CDR3 reads CASSQDGVRGGNTEAFF. In nucleotides, the CDR3 is TGCGCCAGCAGCCAAGATGGTGTAAGGGGCGGGAACACTGAAGCTTTCTTT.

Of note for this clone: The junction and the germline gene differ at one end; a read error may be behind it. The V call is TRBV7-9, the J call TRBJ2-2, with 8 bases lining up with TRBD1. The CDR3 totals 15 residues. CDR1 is SEHNR and CDR2 is FQNEAQ in the germline V gene (reference sequence). CDR3 DNA sequence: TGTTCCAGCAGCCGACGGACAGGGAGCACCGGGGAGCTGTTTTTT. This gives the protein CSSSRRTGSTGELFF.

The rearrangement joins TRBV5-1 to TRBJ1-1, with 7 bases matching TRBD1. V shed 0 bases, J shed 1 base, and the junction held 6 bases outside the gene matches. Germline V gene lookup returns CDR1 SGHRS and CDR2 YFSETQ. This CDR3 has 16 amino acids. DNA for the CDR3: TGCGCCAGCAGCTTGGATGCGGCAGGGGGGAACACTGAAGCTTTCTTT. Protein: CASSLDAAGGNTEAFF. Full variable domain (remainder filled in from reference TRBV5-1 and TRBJ1-1): KAGVTQTPRYLIKTRGQQVTLSCSPISGHRSVSWYQQTPGQGLQFLFEYFSETQRNKGNFPGRFSGRQFSNSRSEMNVSTLELGDSALYLCASSLDAAGGNTEAFFGQGTRLTVV.

This clone was recorded once. This chain joins TRBV11-2 and TRBJ2-2; 10 bases align to TRBD2. V shed 1 base, J shed 4 bases, and the junction held 6 bases outside the gene matches. This CDR3 region has 17 residues. Germline V CDR1 and CDR2: SGHAT, FQNNGV. The CDR3 region has the DNA TGTGCCAGCAGCTTAGTATTGGCTAGCGGGGGCACCGGGGAGCTGTTTTTT. Translated: CASSLVLASGGTGELFF.

The V and J genes are TRBV7-8 and TRBJ2-2; possible D gene TRBD1, 6 bases. Germline V gene sequence: CDR1 SGHVS, CDR2 FQNEAQ. V lost 4 bases and J lost 3, with 15 bases in between. This CDR3 spans 16 amino acids. The CDR3 protein is CASSSGAGEHTGELFF. CDR3 DNA: TGTGCCAGCAGCTCAGGGGCAGGGGAACACACCGGGGAGCTGTTTTTT.

This chain links TRBV7-2 with TRBJ1-2; 8 bases match TRBD1. Germline CDR1 reads SGHTA; CDR2 reads FQGNSA. The CDR3 runs to 14 residues. Unmatched junction bases numbered 10, after V lost 5 bases and J lost 8 bases. The CDR3 sequence: CASSPKGQASGYTF. In nucleotides, the CDR3 is TGTGCCAGCAGCCCTAAGGGACAGGCCTCCGGCTACACCTTC.

This clone was observed a single time. The chain is built from TRBV11-2 and TRBJ1-5; D gene ambiguous. CDR1 SGHAT and CDR2 FQNNGV come from the germline V gene. This CDR3 has 15 amino acids. V was cut by 3 bases and J by 1 base, with 10 bases left in between. CDR3 DNA: TGTGCCAGCAGCTTCGGGCGGGGAAGCAATCAGCCCCAGCATTTT. Encoded protein: CASSFGRGSNQPQHF.

The V and J genes are TRBV5-1 and TRBJ2-1, with D unresolved. Germline loops: CDR1 SGHRS, CDR2 YFSETQ. Between the trimmed V and J ends, which lost 0 bases and 0 bases, there was a span of 7 bases. The CDR3 extends over 15 amino acids. The CDR3 DNA is TGCGCCAGCAGCTTGGGACTGAGCTCCTACAATGAGCAGTTCTTC. Protein: CASSLGLSSYNEQFF.